Only one count was recorded for the clone carrying this T cell receptor (beta chain). Some clones are missing from TCRdb's copy, which holds only in-frame ones; the method was immunoSEQ multiplex PCR. The sample has roughly 380,000 clones, about 96% seen once. The data belong to a study of shared clonotypes between healthy human individuals. The origin of this receptor is a man aged 30-40 years in good health. Sample: memory CD8+ T cells sorted from blood. Noted subset: CD45RO+ cells pooled with CCR7-negative TemRA cells.

The CDR3 spells CASSLAIMNTEAFF. For the CDR3, the DNA is TGTGCCAGCAGTTTAGCCATCATGAACACTGAAGCTTTCTTT. This chain uses TRBV27 with TRBJ1-1; no reliable D call. CDR3 length: 14 amino acids. V shed 2 bases and J shed 0 bases, with 7 bases lying between them. Looked up from germline, CDR1 is MNHEY and CDR2 is SMNVEV (reference sequence).